The present T cell receptor (beta chain) was sequenced within a study of neoadjuvant anti-PD-1 for oral cavity cancer. As for the study in general: Around day 43, patients without progression received a fourth nivolumab dose before surgery.

General study results and limits: With three patients per group, TCR findings need larger cohorts.

Concerning this clone itself: The antigen is undetermined.

The CDR3 runs to 15 residues. The V gene lost 7 bases and the J gene lost 0 bases, with 13 bases spanning the gap. Germline lookup yields CDR1 MNHEY and CDR2 SMNVEV (reference sequence). Six replicates per PBMC sample, mostly from 400 to 500 ng of genomic DNA. Method: immunoSEQ multiplex PCR; TCRdb's copy keeps in-frame clones and lacks some. The data contain about 20,000 clones, roughly three quarters of them singletons. The V gene is TRBV27, the J gene TRBJ2-1; D gene ambiguous. The clonotype comes from a person between 40 and 79 years old with oral cavity squamous cell carcinoma. The sample was PBMCs, taken before nivolumab (anti-PD-1) treatment. The CDR3 protein is CASTSTSPSYNEQFF. For the CDR3, the DNA is TGTGCCAGCACCTCTACATCCCCCTCCTACAATGAGCAGTTCTTC.